A selection of T cell receptor beta chains follows, all from one sample in a study of Graves' ophthalmopathy and Graves' hyperthyroidism. TCRdb re-called the multiplex PCR reads through MiXCR, storing one row per CDR3 protein. The sample contains 360,000 or so distinct CDR3 sequences, 18% of which appear only once. The sample consisted of peripheral blood. These receptors were obtained from a woman between 18 and 30 years old with Graves' ophthalmopathy. CDR3s include the opening cysteine and the closing phenylalanine or tryptophan.

length: 14; J: TRBJ2-7; V: TRBV12-3/TRBV12-4; CDR3: CASTVLAPSYEQYF
length: 17; J: TRBJ1-5; V: TRBV24-1; CDR3: CATSDSRTGPRGQPQHF
length: 14; J: TRBJ1-1; V: TRBV11-1; CDR3: CASSLTPRDTEAFF
length: 16; J: TRBJ2-5; V: TRBV28; CDR3: CATSLPAGPAEETQYF
length: 11; J: TRBJ2-7; V: TRBV6-4; CDR3: CASSPQNEQYF
length: 15; J: TRBJ2-1; V: TRBV6-2/TRBV6-3; CDR3: CASSYAGRGGNEQFF
length: 16; J: TRBJ1-1; V: TRBV30; CDR3: CAWGSPWGFTNTEAFF
length: 14; J: TRBJ1-1; V: TRBV6-1; CDR3: CASSVRTGGTEAFF
length: 16; J: TRBJ1-2; V: TRBV6-2/TRBV6-3; CDR3: CAAATGRTATNYGYTF
length: 10; J: TRBJ2-7; V: TRBV20-1; CDR3: CSARRYEQYF
length: 12; J: TRBJ2-7; V: TRBV29-1; CDR3: CSVEGQSYEQYF
length: 13; J: TRBJ2-7; V: TRBV7-2; CDR3: CASTLPSSHEQYF
length: 14; J: TRBJ2-7; V: TRBV28; CDR3: CASTLGVHSYEQYF
length: 18; J: TRBJ1-5; V: TRBV6-2/TRBV6-3; CDR3: CASSYSIFPRGSNQPQHF
length: 14; J: TRBJ1-1; V: TRBV4-3; CDR3: CASSQGSANTEAFF
length: 16; J: TRBJ1-1; V: TRBV6-5; CDR3: CASSSPRDGGGTEAFF
length: 16; J: TRBJ2-5; V: TRBV7-2; CDR3: CASSLATSGRRETQYF
length: 16; J: TRBJ1-6; V: TRBV19; CDR3: CASSSPGGLFNSPLHF
length: 20; J: TRBJ1-5; V: TRBV20-1; CDR3: CSAGSSAREGSAGANQPQHF
length: 22; J: TRBJ1-5; V: TRBV4-3; CDR3: CASSHAKALKEEGQGKGQPQHF
length: 15; J: TRBJ1-6; V: TRBV7-2; CDR3: CASSFTGALNSPLHF
length: 15; J: TRBJ1-1; V: TRBV7-9; CDR3: CASSLHQGGNTEAFF
length: 12; J: TRBJ1-2; V: TRBV29-1; CDR3: CSDPTGVYGYTF
length: 14; J: TRBJ2-7; V: TRBV28; CDR3: CASSARDIFYEQYF
length: 16; J: TRBJ1-2; V: TRBV6-5; CDR3: CASSYSKQGISYGYTF
length: 13; J: TRBJ1-6; V: TRBV2; CDR3: CASSAAYNSPLHF
length: 15; J: TRBJ2-5; V: TRBV28; CDR3: CASSKQSAYQETQYF
length: 12; J: TRBJ1-6; V: TRBV27; CDR3: CASSFGGSPLHF
length: 15; J: TRBJ1-1; V: TRBV7-3; CDR3: CASSPAPGQVPEAFF
length: 13; J: TRBJ2-3; V: TRBV13; CDR3: CASSTSGQDTQYF
length: 15; J: TRBJ2-7; V: TRBV6-1; CDR3: CASSEQASGSYEQYF
length: 13; J: TRBJ2-5; V: TRBV20-1; CDR3: CSATGVAAETQYF
length: 17; J: TRBJ2-5; V: TRBV6-1; CDR3: CASAPPGRQGGGKTQYF
length: 13; J: TRBJ1-5; V: TRBV6-5; CDR3: CASSSKGNQPQHF
length: 10; J: TRBJ2-7; V: TRBV29-1; CDR3: CSALGYEQYF
length: 12; J: TRBJ2-5; V: TRBV20-1; CDR3: CSAQGGKEAQYF
length: 14; J: TRBJ1-1; V: TRBV6-4; CDR3: CASSDYSKNTEAFF
length: 13; J: TRBJ2-7; V: TRBV6-1; CDR3: CASSEAGGGEQYF
length: 16; J: TRBJ1-3; V: TRBV28; CDR3: CASSSFIGSSGNTIYF
length: 15; J: TRBJ1-1; V: TRBV4-2; CDR3: CASSPPVGEETEAFF
length: 12; J: TRBJ1-2; V: TRBV20-1; CDR3: CSASGVNYGYTF
length: 14; J: TRBJ2-2; V: TRBV12-3/TRBV12-4; CDR3: CASSFNGWTGELFF
length: 15; J: TRBJ2-7; V: TRBV6-1; CDR3: CASSKLAGGAVEQYF
length: 14; J: TRBJ1-5; V: TRBV28; CDR3: CASRPTGAHQPQHF